The clone carrying this TCR beta chain has only a few counts. Its antigen is not identified. Relative to the germline gene, one junction end is altered; a read error may explain this. This sample was included in a study of T cells in Graves' hyperthyroidism and ophthalmopathy. TCR beta CDR3 region amplification was performed from RNA transcripts. RT-PCR in the first round (using the HTBI primer set) targeted the TCR CDR3. In TCRdb, the multiplex PCR reads were re-called with MiXCR into one record per CDR3 protein. The repertoire holds about 640,000 distinct CDR3 sequences, with more than 20% as singletons. Those patients with uncontrolled infection, other autoimmune disease, pregnancy or lactation were excluded. Orbital computed tomography, thyroid ultrasound, serum thyroxine and TRAb, and clinical symptoms together informed the diagnoses. General study findings and limits: Separating ophthalmopathy from stable hyperthyroidism was achieved by a 13 V-J model. Researchers found most expanded thyroid clonotypes above 0.001 in blood as well.

CDR3 length: 13 amino acids. In germline, CDR1 is SGHRS, CDR2 YFSETQ. The chain couples TRBV5-1 to TRBJ2-2, with D maybe TRBD2 (6 bases). The source material was blood. The receptor was derived from a man younger than 40 with Graves' ophthalmopathy. CDR3 sequence: CASSFGNTGGLFF. In nucleotides, the CDR3 is TGCGCCAGCAGCTTCGGGAACACCGGGGGGCTGTTTTTT.